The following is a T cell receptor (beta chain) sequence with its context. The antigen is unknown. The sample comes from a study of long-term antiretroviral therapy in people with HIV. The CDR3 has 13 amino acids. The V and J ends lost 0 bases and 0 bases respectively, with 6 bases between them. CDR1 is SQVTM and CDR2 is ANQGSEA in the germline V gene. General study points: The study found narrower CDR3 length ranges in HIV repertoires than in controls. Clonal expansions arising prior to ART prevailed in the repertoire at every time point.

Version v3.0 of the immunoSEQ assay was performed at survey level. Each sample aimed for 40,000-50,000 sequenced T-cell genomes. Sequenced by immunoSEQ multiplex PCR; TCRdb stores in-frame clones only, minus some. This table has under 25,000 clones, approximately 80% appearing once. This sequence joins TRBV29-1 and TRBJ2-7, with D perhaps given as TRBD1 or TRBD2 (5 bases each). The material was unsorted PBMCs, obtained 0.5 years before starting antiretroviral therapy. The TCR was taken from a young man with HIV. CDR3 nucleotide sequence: TGCAGCGTTGAAGAGGGGGTCTCCTACGAGCAGTACTTC. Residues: CSVEEGVSYEQYF.